This T cell receptor beta chain emerged from a study of CD8 T cells in Susac syndrome. This clonotype was observed a single time. A read error may account for a junction end that differs from germline. From blood CD8+ and CD4+ T cells, the TCR beta chain was sequenced. Control patients had untreated stable or active relapsing-remitting multiple sclerosis by revised McDonald criteria. cDNA came from about 0.5 to 1 ug RNA primed by random hexamers. Amplification of the TCR beta CDR3 was carried out by immunoSEQ multiplex PCR, which spanned a total of 54 Vbeta and 13 Jbeta segments. Each CDR3 protein is one row after TCRdb ran MiXCR on the immunoSEQ multiplex PCR reads. In the table there are 160,000 or so distinct CDR3 sequences, roughly 95% of which are singletons. The CDR3 totals 16 residues. Germline lookup yields CDR1 KGHSY and CDR2 FQNENV.

The sequence was collected from a human donor with multiple sclerosis. The chain uses TRBV16 and TRBJ1-4; D is undetermined. Sequenced input: CD4+ T cells from PBMCs. DNA of the CDR3: TGTGCCAGCAGCCAGCGGGCCCAGACAACTAATGAAGAACTGTTTTTT. Translated, it gives CASSQRAQTTNEELFF. The whole variable domain, filled in from reference TRBV16 and TRBJ1-4, reads GEEVAQTPKHLVRGEGQKAKLYCAPIKGHSYVFWYQQVLKNEFKFLISFQNENVFDETGMPKERFSAKCLPNSPCSLEIQATKLEDSAVYFCASSQRAQTTNEELFFGSGTQLSVL.